A single sample is the source of the 12 T cell receptor beta chains below, sequenced in a study of T cells in Graves' hyperthyroidism and ophthalmopathy. Amplification of TCR beta CDR3 regions was performed using RNA transcripts as template. When the TCR CDR3 underwent first-round RT-PCR, the HTBI primer set was used. Each CDR3 protein gets one entry after TCRdb re-called the multiplex PCR reads with MiXCR. The sample shows around 500,000 distinct CDR3 sequences, 14% of them seen only once. What was sequenced was blood. The receptors come from a woman between 35 and 50 years old with Graves' hyperthyroidism.

This clonotype has only a few counts. A junction boundary mismatches the germline segment, possibly from a read error. The rearrangement uses TRBV2 and TRBJ2-3; D is unclear. Germline V lookup: CDR1 SNHLY, CDR2 FYNNEI. There are 11 residues in the CDR3. Here the CDR3 reads CASSEPYTQCF. As DNA, the CDR3 is TGTGCCAGCAGTGAGCCTTATACGCAGTGTTTT.

This clonotype was detected a few times. The V call is TRBV4-1, the J call TRBJ2-3; 9 nucleotides align to TRBD1. The V and J ends lost 3 bases and 5 bases, in that order; junction bases with no gene match: 15. The CDR3 spans 18 residues. The V gene's germline CDR1 is MGHRA and CDR2 YSYEKL. The CDR3 DNA reads as TGCGCCAGCAGCCATGGACAGGGGACGCTTATGGGCAAAGATACGCAGTATTTT. Translating gives CASSHGQGTLMGKDTQYF.

The J gene is TRBJ2-1, the V gene TRBV7-9; D is perhaps TRBD2 (5 bases). Trimming cost V 0 bases and J 2 bases, with 17 bases left between them. Germline lookup yields CDR1 SEHNR and CDR2 FQNEAQ (reference sequence). The CDR3 contains 18 residues. The CDR3 loop reads CASSLARASRLPYNEQFF. The CDR3 coding sequence is TGTGCCAGCAGCTTAGCGCGGGCTAGCAGACTTCCCTACAATGAGCAGTTCTTC.

The chain links TRBV20-1 to TRBJ2-3; 9 nucleotides match TRBD2. In germline, CDR1 is DFQATT, CDR2 SNEGSKA (reference sequence). The CDR3 runs 16 residues. V lost 0 bases to trimming and J lost 6 bases; unmatched junction nucleotides: 10. CDR3: CSAREYLGLATDTQYF. DNA of the CDR3: TGCAGTGCTAGAGAGTACCTGGGACTAGCAACGGATACGCAGTATTTT.

This clonotype has a count of ten or more. The genes are TRBV7-9 and TRBJ2-1; 9 bases are shared with TRBD2. The CDR3 extends over 17 amino acids. CDR1 and CDR2 from the germline V gene are SEHNR and FQNEAQ (reference sequence). V gave up 6 bases and J gave up 0 bases; unmatched junction bases: 9. The CDR3: CASRSSGSYSSYNEQFF. DNA of the CDR3: TGTGCCAGCAGAAGTAGCGGGAGCTATTCCTCCTACAATGAGCAGTTCTTC.

This clonotype was seen many times. The chain recombines TRBV27 with TRBJ1-2; TRBD1 matches 9 bases. This CDR3 has 16 residues. CDR1 is MNHEY, CDR2 SMNVEV, per germline (reference sequence). Losses at the gene ends were 7 bases for V and 4 bases for J; bases not matched to a gene: 13. DNA for the CDR3: TGTGCCAGCAAACTCGGGACAGGGAGTTCCCTCTATGGCTACACCTTC. Its protein is CASKLGTGSSLYGYTF.

This clonotype was seen more than once but under ten times. This chain uses TRBV19 with TRBJ1-5, with D uncertain. The V end was cut by 2 bases, the J end by 2 bases, with 4 bases between. The CDR3 covers 13 residues. Germline CDR1 LNHDA, CDR2 SQIVND (reference sequence). The CDR3 DNA sequence: TGTGCCAGTAGTATACCCGGCAATCAGCCCCAGCATTTT. It encodes CASSIPGNQPQHF.

This clonotype was picked up many times. The rearrangement links TRBV30 to TRBJ2-2, with 7 bases aligning to TRBD1. CDR1 GTSNPN and CDR2 SVGIG come from the germline V gene (reference sequence). This CDR3 is 16 amino acids long. Germline trimming cut 1 base from V and 0 bases from J; bases unmatched to any gene: 5. The CDR3 reads CAWSGGQISNTGELFF. DNA of the CDR3: TGTGCCTGGAGTGGGGGACAGATCTCGAACACCGGGGAGCTGTTTTTT.

This clonotype was counted only a few times. J is TRBJ1-3 and V is TRBV2, with D unclear. Trimming removed 7 bases from V and 4 bases from J, with 8 bases in between. The CDR3 contains 12 residues. Per germline, CDR1 SNHLY and CDR2 FYNNEI. The CDR3 loop is CASNPTGNTIYF. CDR3 nucleotide sequence: TGTGCCAGCAACCCTACAGGAAACACCATATATTTT.

This clonotype has just one count. The germline gene is not matched at one end of the junction; a read error may be the cause. The gene calls are TRBV15 and TRBJ1-1; 8 nucleotides line up with TRBD1. The germline V gene has CDR1 LNHNV and CDR2 YYDKDF (reference sequence). This CDR3 is 14 amino acids long. This CDR3 is CAASFATGGTEAFF. As DNA, the CDR3 is TGTGCCGCCAGCTTCGCCACAGGGGGCACTGAAGCTTTCTTT.

This clonotype was seen many times. J is TRBJ2-7 and V is TRBV5-1; D remains ambiguous. CDR3 size: 14 residues. Looked up from germline, CDR1 is SGHRS and CDR2 is YFSETQ. The germline V and J ends were trimmed by 0 bases and 4 bases, with 11 bases remaining between them. CDR3 sequence: CASSLGALVYEQYF. CDR3 nucleotide sequence: TGCGCCAGCAGCTTGGGCGCTTTGGTGTACGAGCAGTACTTC.

The CDR3 sequence: CASSERDRANTGELFF. Here the CDR3 DNA reads TGTGCCAGCAGCGAACGGGACAGGGCGAACACCGGGGAGCTGTTTTTT. The chain combines TRBV5-4 with TRBJ2-2; 9 bases match TRBD1. Germline V gene lookup returns CDR1 SGHNT and CDR2 YYREEE (reference sequence). With 4 bases clipped from V and 0 bases from J, the junction kept 4 bases outside the gene matches. CDR3 length: 16 residues.